Described below is a single TCR beta chain sequence and its context. The RNA, about 0.45 to 1 ug, was put through reverse transcription using random hexamers. MiXCR was run by TCRdb on the immunoSEQ multiplex PCR reads, yielding one entry per CDR3 protein. Of approximately 120,000 distinct CDR3 sequences in the sample, around nine tenths are singletons; the top ten hold about 0.25%. TCR beta sequencing covered blood CD8+ and CD4+ T cells. This entry comes from a study of CD8 T cells in Susac syndrome. The germline V gene has CDR1 SGDLS and CDR2 YYNGEE. The V gene end was trimmed by 0 bases and the J gene end by 2 bases; junction bases not matched to a gene: 11. This CDR3 is 17 amino acids long.

The material sequenced was CD8+ T cells from PBMCs. This chain joins TRBV9 and TRBJ2-7; 7 positions agree with TRBD2. The sequence derives from a human donor with multiple sclerosis. This chain's CDR3 is CASSVASGGLLTYEQYF. CDR3 bases: TGTGCCAGCAGCGTAGCCTCGGGGGGACTGCTAACCTACGAGCAGTACTTC.